The 31 T cell receptor beta chains below come from one sample, sequenced in a study of tumor and adjacent non-tumor tissue in lung cancer. A modified ARM-PCR protocol with three rounds of nested PCR amplified TCRbeta. One entry per CDR3 protein results from TCRdb running MiXCR on the multiplex PCR reads. This sample yields more than 35,000 distinct CDR3 sequences, of which roughly 62% are seen a single time; roughly 20% belongs to the top ten. This sample's RNA came from whole unsorted tissue. More than 3 cm separated this lung sample from the edge of the tumor. Sequenced material: distant non-tumor lung tissue. Every receptor here comes from a woman aged 40 to 49 with non-small cell lung cancer.

This clonotype was seen a handful of times. Sequence at one end of the junction differs from germline and may be a read error. The chain uses TRBV11-2 and TRBJ2-7; D might be TRBD1 or TRBD2, each matching 5 bases. The CDR3 has 14 residues. Germline lookup yields CDR1 SGHAT and CDR2 FQNNGV. As DNA, the CDR3 is TGTGCCAGCAGCTCCTCCGGGACCAACTACGAGCAGTATTTC. Protein: CASSSSGTNYEQYF.

As concerns this clonotype: The germline gene is not matched at one end of the junction; a read error may be the cause. This chain joins TRBV6-5 and TRBJ1-6; 7 bases match TRBD1. The germline V gene encodes CDR1 MNHEY and CDR2 SVGAGI. The CDR3 has 16 residues. CDR3 loop: CASRRRDSSYNSLLHF. CDR3 DNA sequence: TGTGCCAGCAGACGGAGGGACAGCTCCTATAATTCACTCCTCCACTTT.

The chain recombines TRBV7-9 with TRBJ2-3; 10 bases are shared with TRBD2. Germline CDR1 and CDR2: SEHNR and FQNEAQ (reference sequence). Unmatched junction bases numbered 10, after V lost 8 bases and J lost 2 bases. CDR3 length: 16 amino acids. The CDR3 protein is CASGSPSGGTTDTQYF. The CDR3 DNA reads TGTGCCAGCGGCTCCCCTAGCGGGGGAACCACAGATACGCAGTATTTT.

The CDR3 nucleotides are TGCAGTGCTAGAGATCTAGCGGGGCGGGACATTCAGTACTTC. Its translation: CSARDLAGRDIQYF. The chain uses TRBV20-1 and TRBJ2-4; the match to TRBD2 covers 9 bases. The V and J ends lost 0 bases and 8 bases, in that order; junction bases with no gene match: 5. This CDR3 is built from 14 residues. Germline V CDR1 and CDR2: DFQATT, SNEGSKA (reference sequence).

In the case of this clonotype: One base away lies a much larger clone, so this may be a sequencing read error. The chain uses TRBV28 and TRBJ2-1; no clear D. The CDR3 covers 15 residues. Trimming took 4 bases from V and 9 from J, leaving 19 bases between them. CDR1 and CDR2 from the germline V gene are MDHEN and SYDVKM. CDR3 region: CASSSWMIAQSEQFF. The CDR3 DNA follows: TGTGCCAGCAGTTCCTGGATGATAGCCCAGAGTGAGCAGTTCTTC.

Ten or more counts support this clonotype. CDR3 in amino acids: CASRHTGAEGYTF. CDR3 sequence (DNA): TGTGCCAGCAGGCATACAGGGGCGGAGGGCTACACCTTC. V usage is TRBV6-5 and J usage is TRBJ1-2, with TRBD1 matching 7 bases. This CDR3 contains 13 residues. V was clipped by 6 bases and J by 8 bases; unmatched bases: 9. Germline V gives CDR1 MNHEY, CDR2 SVGAGI.

Notes on this clonotype: Just one base apart from a much larger clone, this may be a read error. The rearrangement uses TRBV5-1 and TRBJ2-3; D remains unclear. The CDR3 loop spans 14 amino acids. Germline CDR1 and CDR2: SGHRS and YFSETQ. For the CDR3, the DNA is TGCGCCATCAGCTACGCCGCGGACACAGATACGCAGTATTTT. Translation gives CAISYAADTDTQYF.

This clonotype is large in the sample. J is TRBJ2-7 and V is TRBV11-3; perhaps TRBD1 as D (5 bases). The CDR3 runs 12 residues. Trimming shortened V by 0 bases and J by 6 bases, and 6 bases separated the two germline ends. Germline V CDR1 and CDR2: SGHNT, YENEEA. DNA for the CDR3: TGTGCCAGCAGCTTAGAAAGGGGCGAGCAGTACTTC. It is translated as CASSLERGEQYF.

This clonotype was counted ten times or more. The genes are TRBV13 and TRBJ2-3; 10 nucleotides align to TRBD2. CDR1 and CDR2 (germline): PRHDT, FYEKMQ (reference sequence). The trim removed 5 bases at V and 2 bases at J, leaving 7 bases unmatched. The CDR3 is 16 residues long. The CDR3 region has the DNA TGTGCCAGCAGCACCCGACTAGCGGGTATCACAGATACGCAGTATTTT. Amino acid sequence: CASSTRLAGITDTQYF.

On this clonotype itself: This CDR3 fails to terminate in the conserved phenylalanine or tryptophan, so it likely reflects a read error. The chain combines TRBV7-9 with TRBJ1-2, with D possibly TRBD1 on 5 matching bases. CDR1 is SEHNR, CDR2 FQNEAQ, per germline (reference sequence). This CDR3 comprises 13 residues. The DNA for the CDR3 is TGTGCCAGCAGCTCCGGGGCTTACTATGACTACACCTAC. Encoded protein: CASSSGAYYDYTY.

Regarding this clonotype: This may be a read error, as it is one base from a much larger clone. The chain combines TRBV12-3 or TRBV12-4 with TRBJ1-5; D is perhaps TRBD1 (5 bases). The CDR3 spans 15 residues. This CDR3 is CASSLSFRGGEPQQF. CDR3 DNA sequence: TGTGCCAGCAGTTTAAGTTTTCGGGGGGGTGAGCCCCAGCAATTT.

This clonotype has a count of ten or more. This CDR3 reads CASSPLARAQYF. For the CDR3, the DNA is TGTGCCAGCAGTCCCCTAGCGAGGGCCCAGTACTTC. The gene calls are TRBV6-2 or TRBV6-3 and TRBJ2-5, with D possibly being TRBD2 (6 bases). Looked up from germline, CDR1 is MNHEY and CDR2 is SVGEGT. Trimming cost V 5 bases and J 9 bases, with 13 bases left between them. This CDR3 is 12 amino acids long.

As regards this clonotype: A much larger clone is a single base away; this may be a read error. The CDR3: CAGSFATGNTGELFF. The CDR3 region has the DNA TGTGCCGGCAGTTTTGCGACAGGGAACACCGGGGAGCTGTTTTTT. The chain joins TRBV28 to TRBJ2-2, with D possibly TRBD1 on 6 matching bases. This CDR3 is built from 15 residues. Germline V gives CDR1 MDHEN, CDR2 SYDVKM.

Turning to this clonotype: The junction does not match germline at one end; this may be a read error. The J gene is TRBJ2-7, the V gene TRBV15; a possible D gene is TRBD2 (7 bases). Germline CDR1 reads LNHNV; CDR2 reads YYDKDF (reference sequence). CDR3 length equals 17 residues. CDR3 region: CVTSRRGGSINSYEQYF. The CDR3 DNA is TGTGTCACCAGCAGAAGGGGGGGATCCATCAACTCCTACGAGCAATACTTC.

Notes on this clonotype: Its ends do not fully match the called genes, so a read error is possible. The V call is TRBV6-4, the J call TRBJ2-1, with 12 bases fitting TRBD2. The CDR3 contains 15 residues. Germline loops: CDR1 MRHNA, CDR2 SNTAGT. In DNA, the CDR3 is TGTGCCAACAGTGACTCACTAGCGGGGGGCAATGAGCAGTCCTTC. Amino acid sequence: CANSDSLAGGNEQSF.

In regard to this clonotype: A read error is likely, as this CDR3 ends without the conserved phenylalanine or tryptophan. V and J are TRBV11-2 and TRBJ2-5, with D maybe TRBD1 (6 bases). Looked up from germline, CDR1 is SGHAT and CDR2 is FQNNGV. This CDR3 comprises 13 residues. The CDR3: CVTSRGTQETQYL. The CDR3 DNA is TGTGTTACCTCGAGGGGGACACAAGAGACCCAGTACTTA.

To note about this clonotype: At one end the junction does not follow the germline gene, possibly because of a read error. The J gene is TRBJ2-3, the V gene TRBV7-3; 7 positions match TRBD1. This CDR3 comprises 15 residues. The germline gives CDR1 SGHTA, CDR2 FQGTGA. For the CDR3, the DNA is TGTGCCAGCAGCTCGACAGGGTATAGCACAGATACGCGGTATTTT. This encodes CASSSTGYSTDTRYF.

This chain joins TRBV28 and TRBJ1-4; the D gene is possibly TRBD1 (6 bases). V lost 6 bases to trimming and J lost 9 bases, with 20 bases between them. CDR1 is MDHEN and CDR2 is SYDVKM in the germline V gene. The CDR3 runs to 15 residues. The CDR3 here is CASSSLTGTTQKLFF. Here the CDR3 DNA reads TGTGCCAGCAGCTCCCTGACAGGCACTACGCAAAAACTGTTTTTT. Based on the CDR3 plus reference TRBV28 and TRBJ1-4, the full variable domain is DVKVTQSSRYLVKRTGEKVFLECVQDMDHENMFWYRQDPGLGLRLIYFSYDVKMKEKGDIPEGYSVSREKKERFSLILESASTNQTSMYLCASSSLTGTTQKLFFGSGTQLSVL.

This clonotype was counted at least ten times. This sequence joins TRBV4-1 and TRBJ2-1; D gene unclear. The germline V gene has CDR1 MGHRA and CDR2 YSYEKL. Deletions cut 1 base from V and 2 bases from J, with 15 bases between. CDR3 length: 17 residues. The CDR3 DNA follows: TGCGCCAGCAGCCAAGCCCTAAGATTTGATGCCTACAATGAGCAGTTCTTC. It translates to CASSQALRFDAYNEQFF.

As for this clonotype: The junction and the germline gene differ at one end; a read error may be behind it. The chain employs TRBV11-2 and TRBJ2-3; D remains unclear. CDR1 and CDR2 from the germline V gene are SGHAT and FQNNGV. The CDR3 extends over 14 amino acids. The CDR3: CASNLVGNTDTQYF. The CDR3 bases are TGTGCCAGCAACTTAGTGGGGAACACAGATACGCAGTATTTT. The full variable domain, completed using reference TRBV11-2 and TRBJ2-3, is EAGVAQSPRYKIIEKRQSVAFWCNPISGHATLYWYQQILGQGPKLLIQFQNNGVVDDSQLPKDRFSAERLKGVDSTLKIQPAKLEDSAVYLCASNLVGNTDTQYFGPGTRLTVL.

Concerning this clonotype itself: The germline gene is not matched at one end of the junction; a read error may be the cause. J is TRBJ2-1 and V is TRBV14; 10 bases align to TRBD2. CDR1 and CDR2 from the germline V gene are SGHDN and FVKESK. The CDR3 extends over 15 amino acids. CDR3 protein: CDSSHGTSERDEQFF. The DNA for the CDR3 is TGTGACAGCAGCCATGGGACTAGCGAGAGGGATGAGCAGTTCTTC.

As to this clonotype: Possible read error: a much larger clone is one base away. The chain is built from TRBV7-8 and TRBJ2-5, with D tentatively TRBD2 (5 bases). This CDR3 has 16 amino acids. CDR1 and CDR2 (germline): SGHVS, FQNEAQ. Here the CDR3 DNA reads TGTGCCAGCAGCTTAGGGGCGGGCCCGGGCCAAGAGACCCCGTACTTC. It translates to CASSLGAGPGQETPYF.

This clonotype showed up just once. This may be a read error: a much more frequent sequence differs by one nucleotide. This chain joins TRBV29-1 and TRBJ2-2, with 7 nucleotides matching TRBD2. Germline CDR1 reads SQVTM; CDR2 reads ANQGSEA. The CDR3 spans 15 residues. CDR3 sequence (DNA): TGCAGCGTTGATTATGGGGGAGGGAACGCCGGGGAGCTGTTTTTT. It codes for CSVDYGGGNAGELFF.

In its sample, this clonotype was seen a few times. This may come from a read error, since a much larger clone is one base off. V usage is TRBV29-1 and J usage is TRBJ2-7; no clear D gene. The germline gives CDR1 SQVTM, CDR2 ANQGSEA. CDR3 size: 12 residues. Deletions cut 6 bases from V and 1 base from J, with 10 bases between. CDR3 amino acids: CSVPEFSYEQYF. The CDR3 DNA sequence: TGCAGCGTCCCGGAGTTTTCCTACGAGCAGTACTTC.

This clonotype was picked up many times. J is TRBJ1-2 and V is TRBV5-5; no clear D. V shed 1 base and J shed 3 bases, with 7 bases lying between them. Per germline, CDR1 SGHKS and CDR2 YYEKEE (reference sequence). The CDR3 runs 13 residues. This chain's CDR3 is CASSLSGDYGYTF. CDR3 nucleotide sequence: TGTGCCAGCAGCTTGTCCGGGGACTATGGCTACACCTTC.

This clonotype showed up just a few times. This sequence may be a read error, since a much larger clone differs from it by one base. The chain recombines TRBV6-1 with TRBJ2-7; D possibly matches TRBD1 or TRBD2 (6 bases each). Germline V CDR1 and CDR2: MNHNS, SASEGT. The CDR3 has 15 amino acids. V dropped 5 bases and J dropped 1 base, with 15 bases sitting between them. The CDR3 loop reads CASSQWRGFSYEQYF. The CDR3 DNA follows: TGTGCCAGCAGTCAGTGGAGGGGGTTTTCCTACGAGCAGTACTTC.

Of note for this clonotype: Without the conserved terminal phenylalanine or tryptophan, this CDR3 likely stems from a read error. The CDR3 DNA follows: TGCGCCAACAGTCAAACCGACATGGGGTTAACTCTCTCCTACGAGCAGTACCTC. Protein product: CANSQTDMGLTLSYEQYL. The V and J genes are TRBV4-1 and TRBJ2-7; D gene unclear. The CDR3 is made up of 18 amino acids. V lost 10 bases and J 0 bases, leaving 28 bases between the germline ends. Germline loops: CDR1 MGHRA, CDR2 YSYEKL.

The chain links TRBV6-1 to TRBJ2-3; maybe TRBD2 (5 bases). With 11 bases removed from V and 8 bases from J, the gap between germline ends came to 23 bases. CDR1 and CDR2 from the germline V gene are MNHNS and SASEGT. CDR3 length: 14 amino acids. Here the CDR3 DNA reads TGTGCCGGTGAGAACGAGGGCCGGATTGGTACGCAGTATTTT. This gives the protein CAGENEGRIGTQYF.

This clonotype appeared once. J is TRBJ2-2 and V is TRBV7-9; TRBD1 is a possible D gene (5 bases). Germline V gene sequence: CDR1 SEHNR, CDR2 FQNEAQ (reference sequence). The CDR3 runs to 15 residues. V lost 2 bases and J lost 3, with 10 bases in between. The chain's CDR3 is CASSLTAGYTGELFF. The CDR3, as DNA: TGTGCCAGCAGCTTAACAGCAGGGTACACCGGGGAGCTGTTTTTT.

The rearrangement joins TRBV6-1 to TRBJ2-7, with D perhaps matching TRBD2 (6 bases). The CDR3 consists of 14 residues. Per germline, CDR1 MNHNS and CDR2 SASEGT. The CDR3 reads CANRRSGGSYEQYF. In DNA form, the CDR3 reads TGTGCAAACAGACGATCCGGGGGTTCCTACGAGCAGTACTTC.

V gene TRBV28 combines with J gene TRBJ2-7, with D unresolved. CDR1 MDHEN and CDR2 SYDVKM come from the germline V gene. The CDR3 runs to 14 residues. The V end lost 5 bases, the J end lost 2 bases, and 13 bases lay between the germline ends. This CDR3 reads CASSPPLGTYEQYF. CDR3 nucleotides: TGTGCCAGCAGTCCTCCATTAGGTACCTACGAGCAGTACTTC.